These 5 T cell receptor beta chains were sequenced from one sample in a study of OX40 agonist ivuxolimab in advanced cancers. The assay was immunoSEQ multiplex PCR, and TCRdb's table has in-frame clones only and misses some. The sample carries roughly 66,000 clones, roughly 80% recorded once. Specimen: CD4+ or CD8+ T cells sorted from blood, collected in a trial of the OX40 agonist ivuxolimab. The source is an adult with an advanced solid tumor such as melanoma, head and neck, liver or kidney cancer.

This chain connects TRBV5-4 to TRBJ2-5, with 7 bases aligning to TRBD1. The CDR3 covers 16 residues. Germline CDR1 and CDR2: SGHNT and YYREEE (reference sequence). V was clipped by 0 bases and J by 4 bases; unmatched bases: 9. CDR3: CASSLASTAGGETQYF. CDR3 nucleotide sequence: TGTGCCAGCAGCTTGGCTTCGACAGCAGGGGGAGAGACCCAGTACTTC.

This clone was seen more than once but under ten times. This chain links TRBV2 with TRBJ1-2; D is perhaps TRBD1 (5 bases). The CDR3 is made up of 12 amino acids. CDR1 SNHLY and CDR2 FYNNEI come from the germline V gene. V was pared by 4 bases and J by 7 bases, with 10 bases between. The CDR3 sequence: CASSVAGAGYTF. CDR3 DNA: TGTGCCAGCAGTGTCGCCGGGGCTGGCTACACCTTC.

J is TRBJ2-7 and V is TRBV30; 7 nucleotides line up with TRBD1. With 2 bases clipped from V and 6 bases from J, the junction kept 10 bases outside the gene matches. CDR1 is GTSNPN, CDR2 SVGIG, per germline (reference sequence). This CDR3 has 14 residues. The CDR3 DNA is TGTGCCTGGAGTACGGGGCAGGGGGTCGGCGAGCAGTACGTC. It encodes CAWSTGQGVGEQYV.

This chain joins TRBV5-6 and TRBJ1-4; perhaps TRBD1 as D (5 bases). The CDR3 has 15 amino acids. Germline CDR1 and CDR2: SGHDT and YYEEEE. Trimming stripped 4 bases from V and 4 bases from J, with 14 bases between. The CDR3 sequence is CASSLRRDYNEKLFF. The DNA of the CDR3 is TGTGCCAGCAGCCTCCGGAGGGACTATAATGAAAAACTGTTTTTT.

This chain links TRBV20-1 with TRBJ2-1; tentatively, D is TRBD2 (5 bases). The CDR3 extends over 11 amino acids. Trimming pared 3 bases from V and 10 bases from J, leaving 10 bases between. The V gene's germline CDR1 is DFQATT and CDR2 SNEGSKA (reference sequence). CDR3 protein: CSASPGIEQFF. CDR3 in DNA: TGCAGTGCTAGTCCGGGAATCGAGCAGTTCTTC.